The clone carrying this T cell receptor beta chain was detected a few times. This record comes from a study of T-cell reconstitution after alpha-beta-depleted transplantation in children. Preparing the TCRbeta library involved the use of unique molecular identifiers. TCRdb processed the PCR reads anew with MiXCR; each CDR3 protein has one entry. This sample carries some 550,000 distinct CDR3 sequences, under 25% of them seen once, and the ten largest clones take roughly 14%. Deletions cut 7 bases from V and 1 base from J, with 13 bases between. Germline V gene sequence: CDR1 WSHSY, CDR2 SAAADI. The CDR3 extends over 14 amino acids.

The chain links TRBV10-2 to TRBJ1-1; no definite D call. The source is a boy less than two years old who had a stem cell transplant for acute myeloid leukemia, so the T cells may come from the graft donor. Sequenced here: PBMCs, mostly from graft donor cells, sampled 360 days after TCRalphabeta/CD19-depleted stem cell transplant. CDR3 protein: CASTPRAQNTEAFF. The CDR3 coding sequence is TGCGCCAGCACTCCAAGGGCCCAGAACACTGAAGCTTTCTTT.